This T cell receptor beta chain was identified during a study of neoadjuvant nivolumab and ipilimumab in lung cancer. TCRdb's copy holds only in-frame clones and misses some; the assay was immunoSEQ multiplex PCR. The sample carries over 7,000 clones, around 79% recorded once. In its sample, this clone was seen a few times. Specimen: adjacent normal lung tissue, collected after neoadjuvant nivolumab, alone or with ipilimumab, at or shortly before surgery. The receptor's source is an adult with non-small cell lung cancer.

The CDR3 protein is CASSFRTSSYEQYF. The CDR3 DNA reads TGTGCCAGCAGCTTCAGGACTAGCTCCTACGAGCAGTACTTC. The V gene is TRBV7-2, the J gene TRBJ2-7; 7 positions match TRBD2. Germline V gene sequence: CDR1 SGHTA, CDR2 FQGNSA. V lost 3 bases to trimming and J lost 0 bases; unmatched junction nucleotides: 2. The CDR3 extends over 14 amino acids.